These 3 T cell receptor beta chains came from one sample sequenced in a study of early T cells in non-severe SARS-CoV-2 infection. Using its own MiXCR run on the 5' RACE reads, TCRdb lists one record per CDR3 protein. Among about 77,000 distinct CDR3 sequences listed, over 9% were seen once. Specimen: whole blood. The receptors were gathered from an adult who was a healthcare worker with PCR-confirmed SARS-CoV-2 infection or an uninfected control (not recorded which).

This clonotype was counted many times. The chain couples TRBV12-3 or TRBV12-4 to TRBJ1-1; D is perhaps TRBD1 (6 bases). The CDR3 contains 15 residues. V was shortened by 3 bases and J by 4 bases, with 15 bases between the two germline ends. In DNA form, the CDR3 reads TGTGCCAGCAGTTTTAACGGGGGGCTGGGCACTGAAGCTTTCTTT. Encoded protein: CASSFNGGLGTEAFF.

The rearrangement joins TRBV25-1 to TRBJ1-2, with a tentative D call TRBD1 (6 bases). V was cut by 8 bases and J by 4 bases, with 11 bases left in between. Germline-derived CDR1 and CDR2 are MGHDK and SYGVNS. This CDR3 has 12 residues. The DNA of the CDR3 is TGTGCCAGCTCAGGGGCCGGCTATGGCTACACCTTC. Protein: CASSGAGYGYTF.

This clonotype was seen ten or more times. The V call is TRBV7-9, the J call TRBJ1-1; 8 nucleotides match TRBD1. V lost 4 bases, J lost 6 bases, and 13 bases stayed unmatched. Looked up from germline, CDR1 is SEHNR and CDR2 is FQNEAQ (reference sequence). The CDR3 spans 16 residues. CDR3 amino acids: CASSSTRTGHIAEAFF. Written as DNA, the CDR3 is TGTGCCAGCAGCTCAACCCGGACAGGGCATATCGCTGAAGCTTTCTTT.